This is a list of T cell receptor beta chains from one sample in a study of T-cell memory formation after mild COVID-19. TCRdb ran MiXCR on the 5' RACE reads and lists one entry per CDR3 protein. Of 450,000 or so distinct CDR3 sequences listed, nearly 25% are singletons. Sequencing was done on a sample of PBMCs or a T cell subset sorted from them (not recorded which). These receptor sequences come from an adult woman who had mild COVID-19 (a few samples of this study predate the infection). Cell type and time point are not known. Both conserved end residues are part of each CDR3. Fields, in order: V gene, J gene, D gene, clone size, CDR3 protein, CDR3 DNA. The D gene is left open where the match is weak. Rows may omit the clone size; those that give it use once, few, many or a size class.

V gene: TRBV4-3
J gene: TRBJ2-7
D gene: -
clone size: few
CDR3 protein: CASSQDEGSEQYF
CDR3 DNA: TGCGCCAGCAGCCAAGACGAGGGATCCGAGCAGTACTTC

V gene: TRBV12-3/TRBV12-4
J gene: TRBJ1-1
D gene: TRBD1
clone size: few
CDR3 protein: CASRLGQGTPTEAFF
CDR3 DNA: TGTGCCAGCAGGCTAGGACAGGGGACTCCTACTGAAGCTTTCTTT

V gene: TRBV7-8
J gene: TRBJ2-1
D gene: -
clone size: -
CDR3 protein: CASSLKAENNEQFF
CDR3 DNA: TGTGCCAGCAGCTTAAAGGCAGAAAACAATGAGCAGTTCTTC

V gene: TRBV15
J gene: TRBJ2-7
D gene: -
clone size: few
CDR3 protein: CATSRDAGSGYEQYF
CDR3 DNA: TGTGCCACCAGCAGAGATGCAGGGTCCGGTTACGAGCAGTACTTC

V gene: TRBV7-8
J gene: TRBJ2-1
D gene: -
clone size: few
CDR3 protein: CASSLAARGNVKNNEQFF
CDR3 DNA: TGTGCCAGCAGCTTAGCGGCCAGGGGAAACGTCAAAAACAATGAGCAGTTCTTC

V gene: TRBV6-5
J gene: TRBJ1-6
D gene: -
clone size: -
CDR3 protein: CASSDRIDSPLHF
CDR3 DNA: TGTGCCAGCAGCGACAGGATCGATTCACCCCTCCACTTT

V gene: TRBV7-9
J gene: TRBJ2-7
D gene: -
clone size: few
CDR3 protein: CASSLLGEGPGSYEQYF
CDR3 DNA: TGTGCCAGCAGCTTATTAGGAGAGGGGCCAGGATCCTACGAGCAGTACTTC

V gene: TRBV12-3/TRBV12-4
J gene: TRBJ1-1
D gene: -
clone size: many
CDR3 protein: CASSGLRQSTGNTEAFF
CDR3 DNA: TGTGCCAGCAGTGGTCTTCGACAGAGTACGGGAAACACTGAAGCTTTCTTT

V gene: TRBV5-4
J gene: TRBJ2-1
D gene: TRBD2
clone size: -
CDR3 protein: CASSTGLAGRDEQFF
CDR3 DNA: TGTGCCAGCAGCACAGGACTAGCGGGAAGGGATGAGCAGTTCTTC

V gene: TRBV7-6
J gene: TRBJ2-1
D gene: TRBD2
clone size: few
CDR3 protein: CASSLEPTGLAGRNEQFF
CDR3 DNA: TGTGCCAGCAGCTTAGAACCCACAGGACTAGCGGGACGCAATGAGCAGTTCTTC